This T cell receptor beta chain was documented in a study of early T cells in non-severe SARS-CoV-2 infection. Via MiXCR, TCRdb re-called the 5' RACE reads, giving one row per CDR3 protein. The sample holds under 35,000 distinct CDR3 sequences; over 8.5% are singletons and the top ten take approximately 13%. This CDR3 comprises 15 residues. Germline CDR1 and CDR2: MNHEY and SVGAGI. J lost 2 bases, V lost 5 bases, and 6 bases had no gene match. The genes are TRBV6-5 and TRBJ1-5; 7 nucleotides line up with TRBD1. This clonotype was obtained from an adult who was a healthcare worker with PCR-confirmed SARS-CoV-2 infection or an uninfected control (not recorded which). Sequences were obtained from whole blood. CDR3 region: CASSRGGAGNQPQHF. The CDR3 DNA sequence: TGTGCCAGCAGTAGAGGGGGCGCGGGCAATCAGCCCCAGCATTTT.